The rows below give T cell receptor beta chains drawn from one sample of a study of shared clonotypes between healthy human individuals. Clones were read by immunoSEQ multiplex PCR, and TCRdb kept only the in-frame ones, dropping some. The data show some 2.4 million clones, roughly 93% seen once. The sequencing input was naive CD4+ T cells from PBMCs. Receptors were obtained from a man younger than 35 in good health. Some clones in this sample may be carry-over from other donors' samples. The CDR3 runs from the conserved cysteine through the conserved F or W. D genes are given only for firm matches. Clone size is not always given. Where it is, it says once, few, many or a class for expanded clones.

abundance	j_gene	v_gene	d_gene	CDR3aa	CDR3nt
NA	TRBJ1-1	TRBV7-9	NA	CASSLVNSVTLGTEAFF	TGTGCCAGCAGCTTAGTAAATAGTGTCACCCTAGGCACTGAAGCTTTCTTT
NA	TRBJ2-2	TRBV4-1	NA	CASSRGQGRTRDTGELFF	TGCGCCAGCAGCCGGGGGCAGGGACGGACCCGGGACACCGGGGAGCTGTTTTTT
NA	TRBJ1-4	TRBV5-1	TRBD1	CASSSDRGNEKLFF	TGCGCCAGCAGCTCGGACAGGGGTAATGAAAAACTGTTTTTT
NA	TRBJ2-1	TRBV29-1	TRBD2	CSVEASGRYNEQFF	TGCAGCGTTGAAGCTAGCGGGAGATACAATGAGCAGTTCTTC
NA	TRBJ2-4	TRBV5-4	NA	CASSLAGVGAKNIQYF	TGTGCCAGCAGCTTGGCCGGGGTAGGAGCCAAAAACATTCAGTACTTC
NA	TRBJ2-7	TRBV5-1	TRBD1	CASSLQGVYTYEQYF	TGCGCCAGCAGCCTACAGGGGGTCTACACCTACGAGCAGTACTTC
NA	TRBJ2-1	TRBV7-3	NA	CASSLEPLVGDEQFF	TGTGCCAGCAGCTTAGAACCCCTAGTTGGGGATGAGCAGTTCTTC
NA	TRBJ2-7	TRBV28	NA	CASSFTFYEQYF	TGTGCCAGCAGTTTTACTTTCTACGAGCAGTACTTC
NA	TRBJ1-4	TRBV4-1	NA	CASSQDGGRGEKLFF	TGCGCCAGCAGCCAAGATGGGGGGCGCGGTGAAAAACTGTTTTTT
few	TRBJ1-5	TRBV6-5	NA	CASTKTRGQPQHF	TGTGCCAGCACAAAAACCCGGGGTCAGCCCCAGCATTTT
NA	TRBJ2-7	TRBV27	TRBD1	CASSHSGGVGYEQYF	TGTGCCAGCAGCCACTCAGGGGGAGTGGGCTACGAGCAGTACTTC
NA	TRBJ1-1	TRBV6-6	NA	CASTLGDTEAFF	TGTGCCAGCACTCTGGGGGACACTGAAGCTTTCTTT
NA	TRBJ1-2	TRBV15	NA	CATSRGGGYGYTF	TGTGCCACCAGCAGAGGGGGGGGCTATGGCTACACCTTC
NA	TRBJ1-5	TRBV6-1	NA	CASSEAGTSNQPQHF	TGTGCCAGCAGTGAAGCCGGGACAAGCAATCAGCCCCAGCATTTT
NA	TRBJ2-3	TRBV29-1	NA	CSVEQGQGGGTQYF	TGCAGCGTTGAGCAGGGTCAGGGGGGTGGTACGCAGTATTTT
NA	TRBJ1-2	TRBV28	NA	CASSVRDGINYGYTF	TGTGCCAGCAGCGTTAGGGACGGGATAAACTATGGCTACACCTTC
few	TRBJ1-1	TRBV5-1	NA	CASSSGYGTEAFF	TGCGCCAGCAGCTCAGGGTACGGGACTGAAGCTTTCTTT
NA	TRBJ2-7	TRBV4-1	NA	CASSQARDYEQYF	TGCGCCAGCAGCCAGGCCCGGGACTACGAGCAGTACTTC
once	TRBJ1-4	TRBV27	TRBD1	CASSLRDRGEKLFF	TGTGCCAGCAGTTTGCGGGACAGGGGTGAAAAACTGTTTTTT
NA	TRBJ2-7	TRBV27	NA	CASSLGGAAYEQYF	TGTGCCAGCAGTTTAGGGGGGGCGGCCTACGAGCAGTACTTC
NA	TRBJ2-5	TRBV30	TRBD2	CAWSVATSLGETQYF	TGTGCCTGGAGTGTAGCGACTAGCTTAGGGGAGACCCAGTACTTC
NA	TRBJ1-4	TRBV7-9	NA	CASSLQSGNEKLFF	TGTGCCAGCAGCTTACAGTCGGGTAATGAAAAACTGTTTTTT
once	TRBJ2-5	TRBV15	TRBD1	CATSRTGNPQETQYF	TGTGCCACCAGCAGGACAGGGAACCCTCAAGAGACCCAGTACTTC
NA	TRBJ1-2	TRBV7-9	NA	CASSLPTGSGYTF	TGTGCCAGCAGCTTACCTACCGGTTCCGGCTACACCTTC
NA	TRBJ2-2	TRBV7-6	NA	CASSLKVTGSAVLFF	TGTGCCAGCAGCTTAAAGGTCACCGGGTCGGCGGTGCTGTTTTTT
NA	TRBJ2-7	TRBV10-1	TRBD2	CASTGGRAAYEQYF	TGCGCCAGCACAGGCGGGAGGGCCGCCTACGAGCAGTACTTC
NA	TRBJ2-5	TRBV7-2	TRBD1	CASSLRARGIGETQYF	TGTGCCAGCAGCTTAAGGGCCAGGGGGATCGGGGAGACCCAGTACTTC
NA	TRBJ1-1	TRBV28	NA	CASSFGDRARLAFF	TGTGCCAGCAGTTTCGGGGATCGCGCCCGGTTGGCTTTCTTT
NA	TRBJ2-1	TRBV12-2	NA	CASRLAQNEQFF	TGTGCAAGTCGCTTAGCGCAGAATGAGCAGTTCTTC
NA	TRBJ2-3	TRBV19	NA	CASTTGFTDTQYF	TGTGCCAGCACCACAGGTTTCACAGATACGCAGTATTTT
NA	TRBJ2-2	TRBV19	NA	CASSRWRAQNTGELFF	TGTGCCAGTAGTCGCTGGAGGGCGCAAAACACCGGGGAGCTGTTTTTT
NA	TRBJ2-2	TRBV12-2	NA	CASLHRTRTQTLGNTGELFF	TGTGCAAGTCTCCACCGGACGAGGACACAAACCCTAGGGAACACCGGGGAGCTGTTTTTT
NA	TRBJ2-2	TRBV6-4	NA	CASSAHDEGELFF	TGTGCCAGCAGTGCCCACGACGAGGGGGAGCTGTTTTTT
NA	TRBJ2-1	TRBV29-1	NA	CSVRNNEQFF	TGCAGCGTCCGAAACAATGAGCAGTTCTTC
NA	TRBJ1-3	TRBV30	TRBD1	CAWSLGQGNTIYF	TGTGCCTGGAGTCTGGGACAGGGAAACACCATATATTTT
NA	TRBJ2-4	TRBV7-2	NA	CASSLRERTENIQYF	TGTGCCAGCAGCTTAAGGGAGCGGACAGAAAACATTCAGTACTTC
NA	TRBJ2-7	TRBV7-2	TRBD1	CASSLGRDRGYEQYF	TGTGCCAGCAGCTTAGGGCGCGACAGGGGCTACGAGCAGTACTTC
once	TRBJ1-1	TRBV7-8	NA	CASSLVGGNTEAFF	TGTGCCAGCAGCTTAGTAGGGGGGAACACTGAAGCTTTCTTT
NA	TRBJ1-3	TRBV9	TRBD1	CASSAGTASSGNTIYF	TGTGCCAGCAGCGCCGGGACAGCCTCCTCTGGAAACACCATATATTTT
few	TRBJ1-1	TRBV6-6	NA	CASSYNPANTEAFF	TGTGCCAGCAGTTACAACCCAGCGAACACTGAAGCTTTCTTT
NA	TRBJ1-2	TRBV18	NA	CASSPDVGGYGYTF	TGTGCCAGCTCCCCGGACGTAGGGGGCTATGGCTACACCTTC
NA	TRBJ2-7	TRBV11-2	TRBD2	CASSKYVGRAYEQYF	TGTGCCAGCAGCAAATACGTCGGGAGGGCCTACGAGCAGTACTTC
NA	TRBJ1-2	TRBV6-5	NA	CASSYSLRLPTGYTF	TGTGCCAGCAGCTACTCACTGAGACTCCCGACGGGCTACACCTTC
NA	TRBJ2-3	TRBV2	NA	CASSEGFPEYF	TGTGCCAGCAGTGAAGGATTCCCAGAGTATTTT
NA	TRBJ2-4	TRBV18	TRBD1	CASSPGQGVAKNIQYF	TGTGCCAGCTCACCTGGACAGGGCGTCGCCAAAAACATTCAGTACTTC
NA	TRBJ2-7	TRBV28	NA	CASSLRLGEQYF	TGTGCCAGCAGTTTAAGGCTGGGGGAGCAGTACTTC
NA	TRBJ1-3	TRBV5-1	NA	CASSFGASSGNTIYF	TGCGCCAGCAGCTTCGGGGCGAGCTCTGGAAACACCATATATTTT
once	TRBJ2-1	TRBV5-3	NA	CARSLAQGWSHSTGINEQFF	TGTGCCAGAAGCTTGGCACAGGGTTGGAGTCACAGCACCGGCATCAATGAGCAGTTCTTC
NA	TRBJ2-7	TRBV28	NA	CASTNSRDYEQYF	TGTGCCAGCACGAATAGTAGGGACTACGAGCAGTACTTC
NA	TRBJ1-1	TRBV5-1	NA	CASSLYSFTGNTEAFF	TGCGCCAGCAGCTTATACTCCTTCACAGGGAACACTGAAGCTTTCTTT
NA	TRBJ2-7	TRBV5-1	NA	CASRNTGQGSYEQYF	TGCGCCAGCAGGAATACAGGGCAAGGGTCCTACGAGCAGTACTTC
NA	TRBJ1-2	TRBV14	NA	CASSQARVNYGYTF	TGTGCCAGCAGCCAAGCCAGGGTAAACTATGGCTACACCTTC
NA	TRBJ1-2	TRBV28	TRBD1	CASNTGSGQINYGYTF	TGTGCCAGCAACACCGGTTCGGGACAGATAAACTATGGCTACACCTTC
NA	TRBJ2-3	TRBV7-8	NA	CASSTVPDTQYF	TGTGCCAGCAGCACCGTCCCAGATACGCAGTATTTT
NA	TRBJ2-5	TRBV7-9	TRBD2	CASCPEWGGGTQYF	TGTGCCAGCTGCCCTGAATGGGGCGGGGGGACCCAGTACTTC